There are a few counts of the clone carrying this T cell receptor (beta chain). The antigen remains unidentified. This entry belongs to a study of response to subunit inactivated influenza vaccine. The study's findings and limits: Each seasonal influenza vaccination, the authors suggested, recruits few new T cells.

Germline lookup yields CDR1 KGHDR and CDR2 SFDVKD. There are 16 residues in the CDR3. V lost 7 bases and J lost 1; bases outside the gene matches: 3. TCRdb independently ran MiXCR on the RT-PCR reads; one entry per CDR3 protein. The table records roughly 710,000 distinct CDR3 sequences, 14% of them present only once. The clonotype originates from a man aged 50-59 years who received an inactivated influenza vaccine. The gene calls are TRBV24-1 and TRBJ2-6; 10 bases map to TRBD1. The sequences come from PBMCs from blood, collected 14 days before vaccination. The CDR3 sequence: CATSGQGVSGANVLTF. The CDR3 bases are TGTGCCACCAGCGGACAGGGGGTTTCTGGGGCCAACGTCCTGACTTTC.